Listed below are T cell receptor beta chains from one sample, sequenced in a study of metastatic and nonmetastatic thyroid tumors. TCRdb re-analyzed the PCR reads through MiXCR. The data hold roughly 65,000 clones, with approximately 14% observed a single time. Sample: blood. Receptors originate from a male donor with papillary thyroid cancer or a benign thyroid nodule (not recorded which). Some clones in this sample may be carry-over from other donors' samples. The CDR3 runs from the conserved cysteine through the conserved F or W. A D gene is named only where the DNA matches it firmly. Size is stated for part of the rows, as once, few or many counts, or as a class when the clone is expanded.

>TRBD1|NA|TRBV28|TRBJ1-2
CARSRQGVKYGYTF
TGTGCCCGCTCGCGACAGGGGGTAAAATATGGCTACACCTTC
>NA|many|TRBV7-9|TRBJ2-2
CASSLQGTGELFF
TGTGCCAGCAGCTTACAGGGAACCGGGGAGCTGTTTTTT
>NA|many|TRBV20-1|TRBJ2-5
CSARDWGRQETQYF
TGCAGTGCTAGAGACTGGGGCAGACAAGAGACCCAGTACTTC
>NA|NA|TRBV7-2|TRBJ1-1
CASSSGLNTEAFF
TGTGCCAGCAGCTCCGGTCTGAACACTGAAGCTTTCTTT
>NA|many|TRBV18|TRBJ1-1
CASSPGLGANTEAFF
TGTGCCAGCTCACCGGGTCTGGGAGCGAACACTGAAGCTTTCTTT
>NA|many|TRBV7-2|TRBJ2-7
CASSSYAQTGYEQYF
TGTGCCAGCAGCTCCTACGCTCAGACAGGCTACGAGCAGTACTTC
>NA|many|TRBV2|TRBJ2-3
CASNPREADTQYF
TGTGCCAGCAACCCGAGGGAGGCAGATACGCAGTATTTT
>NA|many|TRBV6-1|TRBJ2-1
CASSTGTSYNEQFF
TGTGCCAGCAGTACGGGGACCTCCTACAATGAGCAGTTCTTC
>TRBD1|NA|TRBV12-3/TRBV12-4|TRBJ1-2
CASLWNGGTGASYTF
TGTGCCAGCCTTTGGAACGGAGGGACAGGCGCGTCTTACACCTTC
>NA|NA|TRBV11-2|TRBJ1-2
CASSLGRDYGYTF
TGTGCCAGCAGCTTGGGGAGAGACTATGGCTACACCTTC
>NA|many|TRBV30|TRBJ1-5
CAWGGSNQPQHF
TGTGCCTGGGGCGGGAGCAATCAGCCCCAGCATTTT
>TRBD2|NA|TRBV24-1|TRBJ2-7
CATSDSQLAGGPLEQYF
TGTGCCACCAGTGATTCGCAACTAGCGGGAGGGCCGCTGGAGCAGTACTTC
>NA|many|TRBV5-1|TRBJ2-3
CASSLVAGTTDTQYF
TGCGCCAGCAGCTTGGTGGCTGGGACAACAGATACGCAGTATTTT
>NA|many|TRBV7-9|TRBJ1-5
CASSLVRGRWGIRNQPQHF
TGTGCCAGCAGCTTAGTCCGAGGTCGGTGGGGGATTCGGAATCAGCCCCAGCATTTT
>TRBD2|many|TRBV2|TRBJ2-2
CASSESPGLAANTGELFF
TGTGCCAGCAGTGAAAGTCCGGGACTAGCGGCGAACACCGGGGAGCTGTTTTTT
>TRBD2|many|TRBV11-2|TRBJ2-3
CASSLVSLAGGSTDTQYF
TGTGCCAGCAGCTTAGTATCCCTAGCGGGAGGGAGCACAGATACGCAGTATTTT
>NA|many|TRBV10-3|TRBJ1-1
CAISEREGAEAFF
TGTGCCATCAGTGAGAGAGAAGGGGCTGAAGCTTTCTTC
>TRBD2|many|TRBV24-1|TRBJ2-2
CATSDPAGLAGPSNTGELFF
TGTGCCACCAGTGATCCGGCGGGACTAGCGGGACCTTCGAACACCGGGGAGCTGTTTTTT
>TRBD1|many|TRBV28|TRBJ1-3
CASRYTGGKGSGNTIYF
TGTGCCAGCAGGTACACAGGGGGCAAAGGCTCTGGAAACACCATATATTTT
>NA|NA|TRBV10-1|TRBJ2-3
CASSMSGRVGRWSRTDTQYF
TGCGCCAGCAGTATGAGCGGCAGGGTAGGGAGGTGGTCTAGGACAGATACGCAGTATTTT
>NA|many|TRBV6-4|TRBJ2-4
CASKVRWDARLAKNIQYF
TGTGCCAGCAAGGTTCGCTGGGACGCGAGGCTAGCCAAAAACATTCAGTACTTC
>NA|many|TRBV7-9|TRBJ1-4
CASSPSEANEKLFF
TGTGCCAGCAGCCCCTCGGAAGCTAATGAAAAACTGTTTTTT
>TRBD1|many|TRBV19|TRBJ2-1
CASSSRTGWYEQFF
TGTGCCAGTAGTTCTAGGACAGGGTGGTATGAGCAGTTCTTC
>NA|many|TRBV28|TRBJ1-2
CASSSPQTEANYGYTF
TGTGCCAGCAGTTCCCCCCAGACAGAAGCAAACTATGGCTACACCTTC
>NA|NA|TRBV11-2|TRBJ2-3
CASSSPPRLVISDTQYF
TGTGCCAGCAGCTCGCCGCCGCGACTAGTGATTTCAGATACGCAGTATTTT
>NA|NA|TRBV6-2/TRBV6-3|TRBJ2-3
CASSHLESTDTQYF
TGTGCCAGCAGCCATTTGGAAAGCACAGATACGCAGTATTTT
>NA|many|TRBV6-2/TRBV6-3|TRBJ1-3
CASSYRGNSGNTIYF
TGTGCCAGCAGTTATCGAGGGAACTCTGGAAACACCATATATTTT
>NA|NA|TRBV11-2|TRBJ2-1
CASSSRGESEQFF
TGTGCCAGCAGCTCCCGCGGGGAGAGTGAGCAGTTCTTC
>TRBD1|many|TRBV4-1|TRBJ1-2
CASSIGTGHGYTF
TGCGCCAGCAGCATCGGGACAGGTCATGGCTACACCTTC
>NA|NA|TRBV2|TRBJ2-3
CASSSGTDTQYF
TGTGCCAGCAGTAGCGGCACAGATACGCAGTATTTT
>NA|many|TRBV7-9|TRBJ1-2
CASSLGGVNYGYTF
TGTGCCAGCAGCTTAGGAGGGGTTAACTATGGCTACACCTTC
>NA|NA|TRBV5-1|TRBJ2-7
CASSLSALGYEQYF
TGCGCCAGCAGCTTGTCTGCCCTCGGGTACGAGCAGTACTTC
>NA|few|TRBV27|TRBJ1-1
CASSPQTNTEAFF
TGTGCCAGCAGTCCGCAAACTAACACTGAAGCTTTCTTT
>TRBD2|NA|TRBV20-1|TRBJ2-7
CSASDPGGSSYEQYF
TGCAGTGCTTCGGATCCGGGAGGGAGCTCCTACGAGCAGTACTTC
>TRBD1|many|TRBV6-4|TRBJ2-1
CASRGTGVNEQFF
TGTGCCAGCAGAGGGACAGGGGTCAATGAGCAGTTCTTC
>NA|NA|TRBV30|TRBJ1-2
CAWSSQGGYTF
TGTGCCTGGAGTAGTCAGGGTGGCTACACCTTC
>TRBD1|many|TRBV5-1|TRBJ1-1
CASSLSGTGRNTEAFF
TGCGCCAGCAGCCTCAGCGGGACAGGGAGGAACACTGAAGCTTTCTTT